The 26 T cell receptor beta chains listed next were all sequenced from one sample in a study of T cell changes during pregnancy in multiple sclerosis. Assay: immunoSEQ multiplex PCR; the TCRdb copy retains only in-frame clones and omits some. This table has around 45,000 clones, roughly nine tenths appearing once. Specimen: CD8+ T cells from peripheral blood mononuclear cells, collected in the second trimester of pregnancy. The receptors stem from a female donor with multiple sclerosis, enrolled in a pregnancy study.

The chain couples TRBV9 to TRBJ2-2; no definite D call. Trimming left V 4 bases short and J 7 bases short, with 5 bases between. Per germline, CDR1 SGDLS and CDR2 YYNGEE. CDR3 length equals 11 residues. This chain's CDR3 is CASSRYGELFF. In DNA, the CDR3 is TGTGCCAGCAGCCGGTACGGGGAGCTGTTTTTT. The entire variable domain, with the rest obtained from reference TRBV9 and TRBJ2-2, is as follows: DSGVTQTPKHLITATGQRVTLRCSPRSGDLSVYWYQQSLDQGLQFLIQYYNGEERAKGNILERFSAQQFPDLHSELNLSSLELGDSALYFCASSRYGELFFGEGSRLTVL.

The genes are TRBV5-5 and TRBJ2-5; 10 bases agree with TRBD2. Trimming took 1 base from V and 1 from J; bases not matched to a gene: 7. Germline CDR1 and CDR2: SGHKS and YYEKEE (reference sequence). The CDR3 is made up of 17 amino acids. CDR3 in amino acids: CASSLSLAGVGQETQYF. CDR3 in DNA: TGTGCCAGCAGCTTGAGTCTAGCGGGAGTGGGCCAAGAGACCCAGTACTTC.

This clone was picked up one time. The CDR3 region is CASSLWGPEYEQYF. For the CDR3, the DNA is TGCGCCAGCAGCTTGTGGGGGCCGGAGTACGAGCAGTACTTC. The chain has TRBV5-1 and TRBJ2-7; a possible D gene is TRBD1 (6 bases). Trimming took off 1 base at V and 4 bases at J, with 12 bases between the two ends. This CDR3 region has 14 residues. Germline assignment: CDR1 SGHRS and CDR2 YFSETQ.

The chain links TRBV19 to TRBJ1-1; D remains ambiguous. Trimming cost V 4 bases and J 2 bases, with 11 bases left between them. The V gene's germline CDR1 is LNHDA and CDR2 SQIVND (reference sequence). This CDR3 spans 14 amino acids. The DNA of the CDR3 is TGTGCCAGTAGTACGGAGGAGGATAACACTGAAGCTTTCTTT. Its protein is CASSTEEDNTEAFF.

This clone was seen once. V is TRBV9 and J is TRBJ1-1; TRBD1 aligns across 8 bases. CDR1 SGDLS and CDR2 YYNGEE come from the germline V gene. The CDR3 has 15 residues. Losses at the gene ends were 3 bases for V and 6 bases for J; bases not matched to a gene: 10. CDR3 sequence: CASSGTTGGLSEAFF. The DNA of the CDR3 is TGTGCCAGCAGCGGAACAACAGGGGGTTTATCTGAAGCTTTCTTT.

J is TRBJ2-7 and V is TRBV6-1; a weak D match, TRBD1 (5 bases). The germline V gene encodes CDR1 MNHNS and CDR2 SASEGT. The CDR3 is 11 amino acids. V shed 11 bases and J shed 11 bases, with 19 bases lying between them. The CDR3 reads CAGALGREKYF. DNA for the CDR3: TGTGCCGGGGCGTTAGGTAGGGAAAAGTACTTC.

Here the CDR3 DNA reads TGTGCCAGCAGCTTAGGCGGGACAGTACGCGAGCAGTACTTC. Translating it yields CASSLGGTVREQYF. V gene TRBV11-2 combines with J gene TRBJ2-7; perhaps TRBD1 as D (7 bases). Germline-derived CDR1 and CDR2 are SGHAT and FQNNGV. There are 14 residues in the CDR3. The V end lost 1 base, the J end lost 6 bases, and 13 bases lay between the germline ends.

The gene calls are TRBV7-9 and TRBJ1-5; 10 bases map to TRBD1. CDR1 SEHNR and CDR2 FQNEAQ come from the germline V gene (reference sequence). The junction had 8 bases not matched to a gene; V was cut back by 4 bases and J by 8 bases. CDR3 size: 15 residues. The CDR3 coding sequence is TGTGCCAGCAGCTCGACAGGGGGCTTTATGGAGCCCCAGCATTTT. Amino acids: CASSSTGGFMEPQHF.

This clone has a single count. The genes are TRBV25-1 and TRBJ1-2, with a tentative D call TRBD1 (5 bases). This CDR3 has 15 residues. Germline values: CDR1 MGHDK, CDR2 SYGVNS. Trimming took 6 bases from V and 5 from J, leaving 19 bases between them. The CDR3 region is CASSIGGDSVYGYTF. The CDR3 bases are TGTGCCAGCAGCATCGGGGGGGACTCGGTATATGGCTACACCTTC.

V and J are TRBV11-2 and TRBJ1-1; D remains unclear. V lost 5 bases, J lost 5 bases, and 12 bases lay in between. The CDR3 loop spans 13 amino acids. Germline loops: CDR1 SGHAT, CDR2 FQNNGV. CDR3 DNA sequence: TGTGCCAGCAGCCCGGGGTATAAAACTGAAGCTTTCTTT. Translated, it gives CASSPGYKTEAFF.

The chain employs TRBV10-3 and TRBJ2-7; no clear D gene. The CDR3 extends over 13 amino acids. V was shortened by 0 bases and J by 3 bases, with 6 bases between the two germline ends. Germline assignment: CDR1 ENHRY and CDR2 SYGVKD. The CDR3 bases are TGTGCCATCAGTGAGTCGAGTGTCTACGAGCAGTACTTC. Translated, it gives CAISESSVYEQYF.

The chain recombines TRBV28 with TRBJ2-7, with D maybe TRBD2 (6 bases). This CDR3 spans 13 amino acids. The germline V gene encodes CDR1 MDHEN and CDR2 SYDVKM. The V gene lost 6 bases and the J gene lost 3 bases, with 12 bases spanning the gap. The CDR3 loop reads CASSRGLNYEQYF. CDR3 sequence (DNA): TGTGCCAGCAGCCGGGGGTTGAACTACGAGCAGTACTTC. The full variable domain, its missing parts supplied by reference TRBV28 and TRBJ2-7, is DVKVTQSSRYLVKRTGEKVFLECVQDMDHENMFWYRQDPGLGLRLIYFSYDVKMKEKGDIPEGYSVSREKKERFSLILESASTNQTSMYLCASSRGLNYEQYFGPGTRLTVT.

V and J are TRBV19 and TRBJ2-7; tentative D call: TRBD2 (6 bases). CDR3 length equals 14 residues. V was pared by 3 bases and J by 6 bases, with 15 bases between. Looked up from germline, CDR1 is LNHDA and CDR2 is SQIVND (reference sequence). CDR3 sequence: CASSIGTDGREQYF. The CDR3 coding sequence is TGTGCCAGTAGTATTGGGACTGACGGCCGCGAGCAGTACTTC. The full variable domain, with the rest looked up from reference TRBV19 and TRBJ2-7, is DGGITQSPKYLFRKEGQNVTLSCEQNLNHDAMYWYRQDPGQGLRLIYYSQIVNDFQKGDIAEGYSVSREKKESFPLTVTSAQKNPTAFYLCASSIGTDGREQYFGPGTRLTVT.

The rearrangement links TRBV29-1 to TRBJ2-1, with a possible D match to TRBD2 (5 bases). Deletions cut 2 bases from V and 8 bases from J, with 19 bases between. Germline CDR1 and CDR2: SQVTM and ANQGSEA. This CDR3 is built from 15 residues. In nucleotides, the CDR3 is TGCAGCGTTGAAAGGGCCACCACGGGGAACGATGAGCAGTTCTTC. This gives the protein CSVERATTGNDEQFF.

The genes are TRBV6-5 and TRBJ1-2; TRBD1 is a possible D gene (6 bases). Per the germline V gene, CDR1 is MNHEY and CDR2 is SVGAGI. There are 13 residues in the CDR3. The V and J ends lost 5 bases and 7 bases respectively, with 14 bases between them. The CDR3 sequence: CASSPRGKGGYTF. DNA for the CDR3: TGTGCCAGCAGTCCCAGGGGAAAGGGTGGCTACACCTTC.

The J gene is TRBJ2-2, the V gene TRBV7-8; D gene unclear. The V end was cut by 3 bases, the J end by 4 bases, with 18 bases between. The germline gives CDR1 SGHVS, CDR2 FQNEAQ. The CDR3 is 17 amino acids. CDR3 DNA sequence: TGTGCCAGCAGCTTTCAACCCGACTTGAGCCTCACCGGGGAGCTGTTTTTT. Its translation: CASSFQPDLSLTGELFF.

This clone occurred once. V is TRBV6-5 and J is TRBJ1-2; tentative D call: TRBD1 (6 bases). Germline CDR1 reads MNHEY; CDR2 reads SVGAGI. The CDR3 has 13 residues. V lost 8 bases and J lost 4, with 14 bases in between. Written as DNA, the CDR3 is TGTGCCAGCCGGTGGCAGGGGAGCTATGGCTACACCTTC. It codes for CASRWQGSYGYTF.

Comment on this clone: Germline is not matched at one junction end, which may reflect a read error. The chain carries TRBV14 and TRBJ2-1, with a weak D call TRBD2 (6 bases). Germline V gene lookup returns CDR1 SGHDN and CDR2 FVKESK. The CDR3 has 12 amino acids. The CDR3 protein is CASSQGSAEGIF. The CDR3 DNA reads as TGTGCCAGCAGCCAAGGGAGCGCGGAGGGGATCTTC.

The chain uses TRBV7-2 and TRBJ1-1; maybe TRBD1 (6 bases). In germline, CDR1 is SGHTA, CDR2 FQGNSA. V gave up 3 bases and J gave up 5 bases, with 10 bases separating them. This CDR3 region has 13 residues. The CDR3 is CASSFLRGTEAFF. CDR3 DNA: TGTGCCAGCAGCTTTCTCAGGGGAACTGAAGCTTTCTTT.

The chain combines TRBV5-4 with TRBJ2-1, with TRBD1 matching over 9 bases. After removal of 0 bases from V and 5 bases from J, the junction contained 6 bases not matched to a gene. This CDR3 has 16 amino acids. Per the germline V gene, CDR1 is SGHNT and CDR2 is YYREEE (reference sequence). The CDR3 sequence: CASSLEGQGTHNEQFF. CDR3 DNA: TGTGCCAGCAGCTTGGAAGGACAGGGGACACACAATGAGCAGTTCTTC.

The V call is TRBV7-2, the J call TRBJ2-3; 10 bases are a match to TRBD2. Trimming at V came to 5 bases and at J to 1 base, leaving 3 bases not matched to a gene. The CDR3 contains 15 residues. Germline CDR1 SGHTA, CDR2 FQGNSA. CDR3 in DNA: TGTGCCAGCAGCCTCACTAGCGGGGGCACAGATACGCAGTATTTT. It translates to CASSLTSGGTDTQYF.

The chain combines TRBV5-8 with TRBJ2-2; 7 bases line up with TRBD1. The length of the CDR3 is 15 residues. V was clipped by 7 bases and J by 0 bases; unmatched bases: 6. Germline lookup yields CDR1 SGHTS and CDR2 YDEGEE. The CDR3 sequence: CASSRGQTNTGELFF. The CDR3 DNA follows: TGTGCCAGCTCCCGGGGACAGACGAACACCGGGGAGCTGTTTTTT.

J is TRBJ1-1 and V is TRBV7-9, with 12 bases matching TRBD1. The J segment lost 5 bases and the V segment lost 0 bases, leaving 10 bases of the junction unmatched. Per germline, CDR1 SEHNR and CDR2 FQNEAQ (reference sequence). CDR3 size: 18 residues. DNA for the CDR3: TGTGCCAGCAGCTTAGCCAACTGGGGACAGGGGGCGCGGACTGAAGCTTTCTTT. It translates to CASSLANWGQGARTEAFF. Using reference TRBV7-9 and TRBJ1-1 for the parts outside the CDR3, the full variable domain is DTGVSQNPRHKITKRGQNVTFRCDPISEHNRLYWYRQTLGQGPEFLTYFQNEAQLEKSRLLSDRFSAERPKGSFSTLEIQRTEQGDSAMYLCASSLANWGQGARTEAFFGQGTRLTVV.

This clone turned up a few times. The CDR3 region is CASSQVVLAGGRSYNEQFF. The CDR3 DNA follows: TGTGCCAGCAGCCAAGTGGTACTAGCGGGGGGGCGGTCCTACAATGAGCAGTTCTTC. The chain employs TRBV4-2 and TRBJ2-1; 13 bases are a match to TRBD2. There are 19 residues in the CDR3. V dropped 1 base and J dropped 1; count of bases not matched to a gene: 7. Germline-derived CDR1 and CDR2 are LGHNA and YNFKEQ.

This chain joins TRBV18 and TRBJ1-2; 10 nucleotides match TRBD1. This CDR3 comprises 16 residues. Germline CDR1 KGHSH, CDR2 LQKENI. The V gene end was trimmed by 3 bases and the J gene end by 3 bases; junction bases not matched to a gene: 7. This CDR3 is CASSPGTGTGDYGYTF. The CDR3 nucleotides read TGTGCCAGCTCACCGGGCACCGGGACAGGGGACTATGGCTACACCTTC.

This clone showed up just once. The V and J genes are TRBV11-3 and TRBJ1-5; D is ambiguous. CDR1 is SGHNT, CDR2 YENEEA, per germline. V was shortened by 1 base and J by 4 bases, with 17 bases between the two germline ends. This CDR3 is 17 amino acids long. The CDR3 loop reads CASSLVSEERWNQPQHF. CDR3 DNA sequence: TGTGCCAGCAGCTTAGTGTCGGAGGAACGATGGAATCAGCCCCAGCATTTT.